This is a list of T cell receptor beta chains from one sample in a study of blood T cell repertoires in COVID-19. Assay used: immunoSEQ multiplex PCR; TCRdb lists only in-frame clones, some missing. The sample lists roughly 190,000 clones, approximately 90% occurring once. The sample taken for sequencing was peripheral blood. These receptors were collected from a man aged 40-49 years with active or convalescent COVID-19. The CDR3 runs from the conserved cysteine through the conserved F or W. D genes are given only for firm matches. Clone size, where shown, is once, few, many, or a class for clones that have expanded.

J gene: TRBJ2-2; V gene: TRBV9; clone size: .; D gene: TRBD2; CDR3 DNA: TGTGCCAGCAGCGTAGCGGGACTAGCGGCTAGCGATGCTCTGAACACCGGGGAGCTGTTTTTT; CDR3 protein: CASSVAGLAASDALNTGELFF
J gene: TRBJ1-2; V gene: TRBV6-4; clone size: .; D gene: .; CDR3 DNA: TGTGCCAGCAGCGCGGAGAGGGCATCCGTTGGCTACACCTTC; CDR3 protein: CASSAERASVGYTF
J gene: TRBJ1-2; V gene: TRBV6-5; clone size: .; D gene: TRBD1; CDR3 DNA: TGTGCCAGCAGATCCAGTGGGACAGGGCCCGGCTACACCTTC; CDR3 protein: CASRSSGTGPGYTF
J gene: TRBJ1-1; V gene: TRBV7-2; clone size: once; D gene: TRBD1; CDR3 DNA: TGTGCCAGCAGCTTGGGACAGATAAACACTGAAGCTTTCTTT; CDR3 protein: CASSLGQINTEAFF
J gene: TRBJ1-1; V gene: TRBV28; clone size: .; D gene: .; CDR3 DNA: TGTGCCAGCGGCGTCCGGGCAGGGCGAACACTTGAAGCTTTCTTT; CDR3 protein: CASGVRAGRTLEAFF
J gene: TRBJ2-7; V gene: TRBV2; clone size: .; D gene: .; CDR3 DNA: TGTGCCAGCAGTGAAGAGGCAGGGGAATACGAGCAGTACTTC; CDR3 protein: CASSEEAGEYEQYF
J gene: TRBJ2-5; V gene: TRBV7-2; clone size: .; D gene: .; CDR3 DNA: TGTGCCAGCAGCTATCTGTTTACTAAAATCCAAGAGACCCAGTACTTC; CDR3 protein: CASSYLFTKIQETQYF
J gene: TRBJ2-3; V gene: TRBV18; clone size: .; D gene: TRBD1; CDR3 DNA: TGTGCCAGCTCACCCTCACGGACAGGGGGAACAGATACGCAGTATTTT; CDR3 protein: CASSPSRTGGTDTQYF
J gene: TRBJ2-7; V gene: TRBV30; clone size: .; D gene: TRBD2; CDR3 DNA: TGTGCCTGGATCGGGACTAGCGGGAGGGAGGACCACGAGCAGTACTTC; CDR3 protein: CAWIGTSGREDHEQYF
J gene: TRBJ2-7; V gene: TRBV12-3/TRBV12-4; clone size: once; D gene: TRBD1; CDR3 DNA: TGTGCCAGCAGTTCGGGACAGTCCTACGAGCAGTACTTC; CDR3 protein: CASSSGQSYEQYF
J gene: TRBJ2-1; V gene: TRBV3-1/TRBV3-2; clone size: .; D gene: TRBD2; CDR3 DNA: TGTGCCAGCAGCTTATGGGGACTAGAGGGTGTAAATGAGCAGTTCTTC; CDR3 protein: CASSLWGLEGVNEQFF
J gene: TRBJ2-3; V gene: TRBV7-2; clone size: .; D gene: .; CDR3 DNA: TGTGCCAGCAGGACCGACAGAGATACGCAGTATTTT; CDR3 protein: CASRTDRDTQYF
J gene: TRBJ2-2; V gene: TRBV6-2/TRBV6-3; clone size: .; D gene: TRBD1; CDR3 DNA: TGTGCCAGCAGTGGAGGACAGGGGGTGATTAAGAGGGCCGGGGAGCTGTTTTTT; CDR3 protein: CASSGGQGVIKRAGELFF
J gene: TRBJ2-7; V gene: TRBV5-4; clone size: .; D gene: .; CDR3 DNA: TGTGCCAGCAGCTCAGGGGCCTACGAGCAGTACTTC; CDR3 protein: CASSSGAYEQYF
J gene: TRBJ2-5; V gene: TRBV4-1; clone size: once; D gene: TRBD1; CDR3 DNA: TGCGCCAGCAGCCAAGATGGGGACAGCCGATTGACCAAAGAGACCCAGTACTTC; CDR3 protein: CASSQDGDSRLTKETQYF
J gene: TRBJ1-2; V gene: TRBV11-3; clone size: few; D gene: TRBD1; CDR3 DNA: TGTGCCAGCAGCTTATCCGGGACAGGGGAATATGGCTACACCTTC; CDR3 protein: CASSLSGTGEYGYTF
J gene: TRBJ2-1; V gene: TRBV4-2; clone size: .; D gene: TRBD1; CDR3 DNA: TGTGCCAGCAGCTCGTACTTGGATTTGGACAGGCGCTACAATGAGCAGTTCTTC; CDR3 protein: CASSSYLDLDRRYNEQFF
J gene: TRBJ1-5; V gene: TRBV30; clone size: .; D gene: .; CDR3 DNA: TGTGCCTGGAGTTCCGGGGGCAATCAGCCCCAGCATTTT; CDR3 protein: CAWSSGGNQPQHF
J gene: TRBJ2-3; V gene: TRBV7-6; clone size: .; D gene: .; CDR3 DNA: TGTGCCAGCAGCTCCTCCCTTCGGGGCACAGATACGCAGTATTTT; CDR3 protein: CASSSSLRGTDTQYF
J gene: TRBJ1-6; V gene: TRBV5-1; clone size: few; D gene: TRBD1; CDR3 DNA: TGCGCCAGCAGCTTGGGGGACAGCTCTTCGCCCCTCCACTTT; CDR3 protein: CASSLGDSSSPLHF
J gene: TRBJ2-3; V gene: TRBV9; clone size: few; D gene: .; CDR3 DNA: TGTGCCAGCAGCGTGTCTGGTCTAGCGGATACGCAGTATTTT; CDR3 protein: CASSVSGLADTQYF
J gene: TRBJ2-7; V gene: TRBV19; clone size: once; D gene: .; CDR3 DNA: TGTGCCAGTAGTACCCACGGGTACTACGAGCAGTACTTC; CDR3 protein: CASSTHGYYEQYF
J gene: TRBJ2-7; V gene: TRBV2; clone size: few; D gene: .; CDR3 DNA: TGTGCCAGCAGTGCCTTGCACGGCTACGAGCAGTACTTC; CDR3 protein: CASSALHGYEQYF
J gene: TRBJ2-5; V gene: TRBV5-4; clone size: .; D gene: TRBD1; CDR3 DNA: TGTGCCAGCAGCTTGGGGGGACAGGGTAGAAAGGAGACCCAGTACTTC; CDR3 protein: CASSLGGQGRKETQYF
J gene: TRBJ2-3; V gene: TRBV11-2; clone size: .; D gene: TRBD2; CDR3 DNA: TGTGCCAGCATCAAAACCGGGGGGGGTTGGACAGATACGCAGTATTTT; CDR3 protein: CASIKTGGGWTDTQYF
J gene: TRBJ1-1; V gene: TRBV7-8; clone size: .; D gene: TRBD1; CDR3 DNA: TGTGCCAGCAGCTTCAACAGGGGGCGGTTGAACACTGAAGCTTTCTTT; CDR3 protein: CASSFNRGRLNTEAFF
J gene: TRBJ2-3; V gene: TRBV6-1; clone size: .; D gene: TRBD1; CDR3 DNA: TGTGCCAGCAGTGACCAGACAGGGGCAGATACGCAGTATTTT; CDR3 protein: CASSDQTGADTQYF
J gene: TRBJ1-4; V gene: TRBV18; clone size: .; D gene: .; CDR3 DNA: TGTGCCAGCTCACCAAGTAGGGAAACAGGTGAAAAACTGTTTTTT; CDR3 protein: CASSPSRETGEKLFF
J gene: TRBJ2-3; V gene: TRBV7-2; clone size: .; D gene: .; CDR3 DNA: TGTGCCAGCAGTCTTCAGGGTTTTGGCCCAGATACGCAGTATTTT; CDR3 protein: CASSLQGFGPDTQYF
J gene: TRBJ2-7; V gene: TRBV5-4; clone size: .; D gene: .; CDR3 DNA: TGTGCCAGCAGCTTGCACGGGAGCCGCCTCGAGCAGTACTTC; CDR3 protein: CASSLHGSRLEQYF
J gene: TRBJ2-1; V gene: TRBV19; clone size: .; D gene: TRBD2; CDR3 DNA: TGTGCCAGTAGTACGGCTAGCGGGATGGGGTTCTTC; CDR3 protein: CASSTASGMGFF
J gene: TRBJ1-5; V gene: TRBV10-2; clone size: once; D gene: .; CDR3 DNA: TGCGCCAGCAACGGAGGACAGAATAATCAGCCCCAGCATTTT; CDR3 protein: CASNGGQNNQPQHF
J gene: TRBJ1-4; V gene: TRBV4-1; clone size: .; D gene: .; CDR3 DNA: TGCGCCAGCAGCCAAGGTAGGGGCTCGGGCGTTGAAAAACTGTTTTTT; CDR3 protein: CASSQGRGSGVEKLFF
J gene: TRBJ1-4; V gene: TRBV9; clone size: .; D gene: .; CDR3 DNA: TGTGCCAGCAGCGCAGGCCGGGGGAAACTGTTTTTT; CDR3 protein: CASSAGRGKLFF
J gene: TRBJ1-4; V gene: TRBV29-1; clone size: .; D gene: .; CDR3 DNA: TGCAGCGTTGAGCAGAATGAAAAACTGTTTTTT; CDR3 protein: CSVEQNEKLFF
J gene: TRBJ1-1; V gene: TRBV6-5; clone size: .; D gene: .; CDR3 DNA: TGTGCCAGCAGTTACTTTACAGGGAACACTGAAGCTTTCTTT; CDR3 protein: CASSYFTGNTEAFF
J gene: TRBJ1-1; V gene: TRBV2; clone size: once; D gene: .; CDR3 DNA: TGTGCCAGCAGTGAAGGCCGGGAGTTAGAAGCTTTCTTT; CDR3 protein: CASSEGRELEAFF
J gene: TRBJ1-1; V gene: TRBV2; clone size: .; D gene: .; CDR3 DNA: TGTGCCAGCAGTGACGAGGGGAACACTGAAGCTTTCTTT; CDR3 protein: CASSDEGNTEAFF
J gene: TRBJ2-1; V gene: TRBV24-1; clone size: .; D gene: .; CDR3 DNA: TGTGCCACCAGTGATTTCGGAGGGACGGATCGACGAAACAATGAGCAGTTCTTC; CDR3 protein: CATSDFGGTDRRNNEQFF